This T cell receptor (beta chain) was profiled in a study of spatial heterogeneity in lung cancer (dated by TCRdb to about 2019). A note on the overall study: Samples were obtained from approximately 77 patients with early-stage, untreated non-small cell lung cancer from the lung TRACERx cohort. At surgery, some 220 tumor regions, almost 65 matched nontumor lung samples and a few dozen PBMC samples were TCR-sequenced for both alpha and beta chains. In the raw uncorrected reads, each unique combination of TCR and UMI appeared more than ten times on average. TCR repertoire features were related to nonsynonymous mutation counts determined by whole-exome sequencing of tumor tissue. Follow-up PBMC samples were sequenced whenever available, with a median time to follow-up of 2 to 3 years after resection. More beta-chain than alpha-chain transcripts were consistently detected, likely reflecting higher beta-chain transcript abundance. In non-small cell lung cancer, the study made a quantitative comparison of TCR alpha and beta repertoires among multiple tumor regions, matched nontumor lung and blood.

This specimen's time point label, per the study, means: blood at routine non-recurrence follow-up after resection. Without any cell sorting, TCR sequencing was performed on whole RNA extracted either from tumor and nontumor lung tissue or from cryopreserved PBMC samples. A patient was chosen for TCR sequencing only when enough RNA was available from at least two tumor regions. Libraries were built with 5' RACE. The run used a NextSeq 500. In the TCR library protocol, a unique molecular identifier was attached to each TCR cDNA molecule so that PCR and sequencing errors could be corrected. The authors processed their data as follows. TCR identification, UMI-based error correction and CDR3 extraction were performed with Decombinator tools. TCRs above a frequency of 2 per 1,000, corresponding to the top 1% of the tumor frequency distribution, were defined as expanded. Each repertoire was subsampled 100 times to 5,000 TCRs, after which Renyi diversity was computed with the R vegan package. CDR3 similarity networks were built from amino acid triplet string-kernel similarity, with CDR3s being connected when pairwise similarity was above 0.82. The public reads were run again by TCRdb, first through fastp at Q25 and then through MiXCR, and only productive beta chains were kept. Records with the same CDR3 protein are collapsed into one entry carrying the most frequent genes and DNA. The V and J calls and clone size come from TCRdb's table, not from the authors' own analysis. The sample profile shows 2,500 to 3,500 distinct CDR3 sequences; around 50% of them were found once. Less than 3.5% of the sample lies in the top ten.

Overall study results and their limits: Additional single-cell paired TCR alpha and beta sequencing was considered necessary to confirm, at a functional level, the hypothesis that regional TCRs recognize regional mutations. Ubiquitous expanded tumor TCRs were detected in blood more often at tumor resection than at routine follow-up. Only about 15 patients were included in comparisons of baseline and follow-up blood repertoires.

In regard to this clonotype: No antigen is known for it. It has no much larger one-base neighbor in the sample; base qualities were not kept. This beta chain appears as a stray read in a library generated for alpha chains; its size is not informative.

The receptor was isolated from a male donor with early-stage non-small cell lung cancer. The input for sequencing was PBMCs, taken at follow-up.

In nucleotides, the sequence is TGCAGTGCTGATAGGGACCCCGCCTTTTTCAGCAATGAGCAGTTCTTC. Its coded protein is CSADRDPAFFSNEQFF. Recombination connected TRBV20-1 to TRBJ2-1; the D segment is perhaps TRBD1 or TRBD2, each sharing 5 matched bases. The CDR3 has 16 amino acids, counting the end cysteine and phenylalanine. The only DNA kept is the CDR3, 48 bases in frame from the first base. Per the germline V gene (reference sequence), DFQATT is the CDR1 and SNEGSKA is the CDR2. V was cut back by 5 bases and J by 6 bases, leaving a gap of 23 bases between them.